Given below is one TCR beta chain in context. The CDR3 extends over 14 amino acids. V was pared by 8 bases and J by 7 bases, with 7 bases of the junction left unmatched. Germline CDR1 is MGHDK and CDR2 is SYGVNS. This sample is part of a study of T cell changes during pregnancy in multiple sclerosis. This table comes from immunoSEQ multiplex PCR, and its TCRdb copy is limited to in-frame clones, with some not included. The sample carries roughly 15,000 clones, roughly 81% recorded once. This chain uses TRBV25-1 with TRBJ2-1; 11 nucleotides agree with TRBD1. The TCR originated in a female donor in good health, enrolled as a control in a pregnancy study. Source: CD8+ T cells from peripheral blood mononuclear cells, taken in the second trimester of pregnancy. For the CDR3, the DNA is TGTGCCAGCCGGGGGGGACAGGGGGGGAATGAGCAGTTCTTC. Its protein product is CASRGGQGGNEQFF. Complete variable domain (other parts from reference TRBV25-1 and TRBJ2-1): EADIYQTPRYLVIGTGKKITLECSQTMGHDKMYWYQQDPGMELHLIHYSYGVNSTEKGDLSSESTVSRIRTEHFPLTLESARPSHTSQYLCASRGGQGGNEQFFGPGTRLTVL.